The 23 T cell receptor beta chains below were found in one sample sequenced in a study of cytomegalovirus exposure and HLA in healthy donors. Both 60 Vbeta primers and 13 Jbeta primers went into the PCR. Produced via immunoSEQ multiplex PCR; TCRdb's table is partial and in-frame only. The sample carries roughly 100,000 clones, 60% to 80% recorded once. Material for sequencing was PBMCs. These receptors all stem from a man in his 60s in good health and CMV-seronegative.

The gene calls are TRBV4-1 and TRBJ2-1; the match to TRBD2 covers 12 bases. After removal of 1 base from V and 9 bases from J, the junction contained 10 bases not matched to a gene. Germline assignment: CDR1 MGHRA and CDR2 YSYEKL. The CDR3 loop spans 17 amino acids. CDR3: CASSQVGTSGPGGEQFF. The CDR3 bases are TGCGCCAGCAGCCAAGTCGGGACTAGCGGGCCAGGGGGTGAGCAGTTCTTC.

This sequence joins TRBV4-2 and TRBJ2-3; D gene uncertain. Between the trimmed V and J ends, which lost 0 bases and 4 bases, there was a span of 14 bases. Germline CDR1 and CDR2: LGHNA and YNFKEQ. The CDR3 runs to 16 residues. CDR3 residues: CASSQDLSSLSDTQYF. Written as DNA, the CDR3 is TGTGCCAGCAGCCAAGATTTATCCTCGTTGTCAGATACGCAGTATTTT.

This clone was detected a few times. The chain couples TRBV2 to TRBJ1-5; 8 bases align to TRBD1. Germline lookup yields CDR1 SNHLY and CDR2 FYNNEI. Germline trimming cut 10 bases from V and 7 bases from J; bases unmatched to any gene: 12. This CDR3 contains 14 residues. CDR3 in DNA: TGTGCCACCAGGACAGGGACGGAATCGCAGCCCCAGCATTTT. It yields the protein CATRTGTESQPQHF.

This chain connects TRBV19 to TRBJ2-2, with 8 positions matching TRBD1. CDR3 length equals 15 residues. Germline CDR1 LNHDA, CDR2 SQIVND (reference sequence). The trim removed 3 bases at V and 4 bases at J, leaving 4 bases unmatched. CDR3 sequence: CASSIPDRVTGELFF. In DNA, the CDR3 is TGTGCCAGTAGTATCCCGGACAGGGTCACCGGGGAGCTGTTTTTT.

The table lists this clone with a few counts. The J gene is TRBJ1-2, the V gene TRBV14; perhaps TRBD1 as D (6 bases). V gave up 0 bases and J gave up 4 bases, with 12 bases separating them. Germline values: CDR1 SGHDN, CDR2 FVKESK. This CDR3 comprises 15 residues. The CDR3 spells CASSQDGGASYGYTF. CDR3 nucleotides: TGTGCCAGCAGCCAAGATGGGGGCGCCTCCTATGGCTACACCTTC.

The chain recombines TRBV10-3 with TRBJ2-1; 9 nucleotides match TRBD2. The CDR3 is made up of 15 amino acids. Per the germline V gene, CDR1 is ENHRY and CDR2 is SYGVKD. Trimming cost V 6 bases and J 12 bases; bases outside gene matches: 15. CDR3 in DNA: TGTGCCATCAGCGATCCGGGACTAGCCGTCGGGGGGCAGTTCTTC. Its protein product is CAISDPGLAVGGQFF.

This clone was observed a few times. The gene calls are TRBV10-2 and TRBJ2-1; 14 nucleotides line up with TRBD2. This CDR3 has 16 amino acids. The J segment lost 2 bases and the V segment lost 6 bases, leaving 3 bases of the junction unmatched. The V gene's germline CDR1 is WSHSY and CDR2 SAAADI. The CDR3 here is CASRGTSGSTYNEQFF. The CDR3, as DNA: TGCGCCAGCAGAGGGACTAGCGGGAGTACCTACAATGAGCAGTTCTTC.

This chain's CDR3 is CASSEEGASYNEQFF. CDR3 sequence (DNA): TGTGCCAGCAGTGAGGAGGGGGCGTCCTACAATGAGCAGTTCTTC. The rearrangement links TRBV2 to TRBJ2-1; D may be TRBD1 (7 bases). Trimming removed 3 bases at V and 1 base at J, with 10 bases between. CDR1 is SNHLY, CDR2 FYNNEI, per germline. The CDR3 length is 15 residues.

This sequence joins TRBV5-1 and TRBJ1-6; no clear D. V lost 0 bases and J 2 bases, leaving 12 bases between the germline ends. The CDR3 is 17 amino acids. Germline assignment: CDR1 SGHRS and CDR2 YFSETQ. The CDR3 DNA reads TGCGCCAGCAGCTTGGTGACTAGAGGAACCTATAATTCACCCCTCCACTTT. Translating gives CASSLVTRGTYNSPLHF.

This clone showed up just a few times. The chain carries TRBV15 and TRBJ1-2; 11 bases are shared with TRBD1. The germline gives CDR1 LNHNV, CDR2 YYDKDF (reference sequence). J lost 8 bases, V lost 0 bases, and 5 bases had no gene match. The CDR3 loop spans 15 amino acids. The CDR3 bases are TGTGCCACCAGCAGAGATCTGGGACAGGGGGACGGCTACACCTTC. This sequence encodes CATSRDLGQGDGYTF. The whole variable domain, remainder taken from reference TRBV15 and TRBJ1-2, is DAMVIQNPRYQVTQFGKPVTLSCSQTLNHNVMYWYQQKSSQAPKLLFHYYDKDFNNEADTPDNFQSRRPNTSFCFLDIRSPGLGDTAMYLCATSRDLGQGDGYTFGSGTRLTVV.

The CDR3 loop is CASSLDDIQETQYF. In DNA form, the CDR3 reads TGTGCCAGCAGCTTAGATGACATTCAAGAGACCCAGTACTTC. J is TRBJ2-5 and V is TRBV7-7; D uncertain. This CDR3 region has 14 residues. The germline CDR1 and CDR2 sequences are SSHAT and FNYEAQ (reference sequence). V dropped 1 base and J dropped 2 bases, with 8 bases sitting between them.

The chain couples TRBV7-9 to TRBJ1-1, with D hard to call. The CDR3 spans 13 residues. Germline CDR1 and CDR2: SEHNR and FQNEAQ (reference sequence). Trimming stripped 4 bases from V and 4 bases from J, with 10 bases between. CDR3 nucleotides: TGTGCCAGCAGCTACCGGGAGGCCACTGAAGCTTTCTTT. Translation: CASSYREATEAFF.

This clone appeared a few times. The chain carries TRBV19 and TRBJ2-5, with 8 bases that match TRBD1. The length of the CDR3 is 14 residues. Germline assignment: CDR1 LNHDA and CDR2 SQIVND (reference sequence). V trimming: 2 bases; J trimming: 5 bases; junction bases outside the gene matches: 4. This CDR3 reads CASSIFGQGETQYF. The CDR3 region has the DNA TGTGCCAGTAGTATATTCGGACAGGGCGAGACCCAGTACTTC.

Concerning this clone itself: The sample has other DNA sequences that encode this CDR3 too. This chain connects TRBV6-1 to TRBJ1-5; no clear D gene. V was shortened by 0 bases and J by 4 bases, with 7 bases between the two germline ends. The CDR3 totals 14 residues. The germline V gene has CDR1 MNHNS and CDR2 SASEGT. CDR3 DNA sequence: TGTGCCAGCAGTGAAGCGCTCAGGAATCAGCCCCAGCATTTT. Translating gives CASSEALRNQPQHF.

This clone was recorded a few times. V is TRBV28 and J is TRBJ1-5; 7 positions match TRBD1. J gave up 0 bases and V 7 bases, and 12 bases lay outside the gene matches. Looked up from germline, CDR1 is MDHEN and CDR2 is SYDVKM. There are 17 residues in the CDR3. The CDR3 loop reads CASIQGGTDYSNQPQHF. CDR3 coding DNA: TGTGCCAGCATTCAAGGAGGGACAGATTATAGCAATCAGCCCCAGCATTTT.

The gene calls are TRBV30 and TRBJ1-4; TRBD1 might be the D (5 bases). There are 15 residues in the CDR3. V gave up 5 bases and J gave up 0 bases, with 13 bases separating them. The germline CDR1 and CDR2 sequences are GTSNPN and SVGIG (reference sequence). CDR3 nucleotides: TGTGCCTGGGCCGGTGAAGGGGCAACTAATGAAAAACTGTTTTTT. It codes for CAWAGEGATNEKLFF.

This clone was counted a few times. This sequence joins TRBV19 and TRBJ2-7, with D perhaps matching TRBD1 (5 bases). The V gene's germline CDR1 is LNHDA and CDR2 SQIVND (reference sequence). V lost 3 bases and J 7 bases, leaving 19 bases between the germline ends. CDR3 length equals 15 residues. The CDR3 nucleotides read TGTGCCAGTAGTATCGCAGGGATCGGTTCATGGGAGCAGTACTTC. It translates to CASSIAGIGSWEQYF.

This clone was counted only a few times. The CDR3 here is CASSQDDGELNEKLFF. The CDR3 bases are TGTGCCAGCAGCCAAGATGACGGGGAGCTGAATGAAAAACTGTTTTTT. V gene TRBV5-4 combines with J gene TRBJ1-4; no clear D. Germline lookup yields CDR1 SGHNT and CDR2 YYREEE (reference sequence). V lost 4 bases and J lost 5, with 18 bases in between. This CDR3 spans 16 amino acids.

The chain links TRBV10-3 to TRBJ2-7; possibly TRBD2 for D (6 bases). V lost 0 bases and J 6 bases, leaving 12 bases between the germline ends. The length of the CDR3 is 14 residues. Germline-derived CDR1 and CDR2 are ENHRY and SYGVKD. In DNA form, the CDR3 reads TGTGCCATCAGTGAGTCTGCGGGGACGCCCGAGCAGTACTTC. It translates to CAISESAGTPEQYF.

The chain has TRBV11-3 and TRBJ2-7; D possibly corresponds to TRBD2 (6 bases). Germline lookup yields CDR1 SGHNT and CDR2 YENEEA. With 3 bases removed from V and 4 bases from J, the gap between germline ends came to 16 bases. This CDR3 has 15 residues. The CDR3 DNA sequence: TGTGCCAGCAGCTTGAGTTTGGGAGGCCCGTACGAGCAGTACTTC. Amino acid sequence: CASSLSLGGPYEQYF.

CDR3: CASSLDLSGGVRETQYF. The CDR3 nucleotides read TGCGCCAGCAGCTTGGATCTTAGCGGGGGTGTCAGGGAGACCCAGTACTTC. The chain carries TRBV5-1 and TRBJ2-5, with 9 positions matching TRBD2. The CDR3 consists of 17 residues. J was trimmed by 5 bases and V by 0 bases; bases with no gene match: 11. Germline CDR1 reads SGHRS; CDR2 reads YFSETQ.

CDR3 in amino acids: CASRQGLADDTQYF. For the CDR3, the DNA is TGTGCCAGCAGGCAGGGACTAGCGGACGATACGCAGTATTTT. The chain carries TRBV7-3 and TRBJ2-3; TRBD2 agrees at 11 bases. From germline, CDR1 is SGHTA and CDR2 FQGTGA. CDR3 length equals 14 residues. The V gene end was trimmed by 6 bases and the J gene end by 6 bases; junction bases not matched to a gene: 5.

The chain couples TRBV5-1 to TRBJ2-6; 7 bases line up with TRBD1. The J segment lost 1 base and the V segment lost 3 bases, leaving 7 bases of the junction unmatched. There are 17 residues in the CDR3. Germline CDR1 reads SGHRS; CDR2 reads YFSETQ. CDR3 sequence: CASSYEATGSGANVLTF. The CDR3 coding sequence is TGCGCCAGCAGCTACGAGGCGACAGGGTCTGGGGCCAACGTCCTGACTTTC.